The rows below give T cell receptor beta chains drawn from one sample of a study of T-cell memory formation after mild COVID-19. TCRdb reprocessed the 5' RACE reads via MiXCR and lists one record per CDR3 protein. The sample has about 250,000 distinct CDR3 sequences, 15% seen once. Material for sequencing was PBMCs or a T cell subset sorted from them (not recorded which). The receptors were sampled from an adult woman who had mild COVID-19 (a few samples of this study predate the infection). Cell type and time point are not known. The CDR3 runs from the conserved cysteine through the conserved F or W. A D gene is named only where the DNA matches it firmly. The size field is filled for only some rows; it gives once, few, many or a size class.

DNA: TGTGCCAGCAGCTTAAAGGGTCCGGGTTACAATGAGCAGTTCTTC
CDR3: CASSLKGPGYNEQFF
size: NA
D: NA
V: TRBV7-2
J: TRBJ2-1

DNA: TGTGCCACCAACAGGGTCGAGGGCACCGGGGAGCTGTTTTTT
CDR3: CATNRVEGTGELFF
size: few
D: NA
V: TRBV19
J: TRBJ2-2

DNA: TGCAGCGCCAAGGGGGACATAGATCAGCCCCAGCATTTT
CDR3: CSAKGDIDQPQHF
size: NA
D: NA
V: TRBV29-1
J: TRBJ1-5

DNA: TGTGCCTGGTCACAAAGCTATGGCTACACCTTC
CDR3: CAWSQSYGYTF
size: NA
D: NA
V: TRBV30
J: TRBJ1-2

DNA: TGTGCCAGCAGTCCGTTGAGGGGACCGGCGATAAACACTGAAGCTTTCTTT
CDR3: CASSPLRGPAINTEAFF
size: few
D: NA
V: TRBV12-3/TRBV12-4
J: TRBJ1-1

DNA: TGTGCCAGCAGCTCCGGGAGGATGACTAATGAAAAACTGTTTTTT
CDR3: CASSSGRMTNEKLFF
size: NA
D: NA
V: TRBV7-8
J: TRBJ1-4

DNA: TGCGCCAGCAGCTTTGGAATCCCCAGGGGGGACGAGCAGTACTTC
CDR3: CASSFGIPRGDEQYF
size: few
D: NA
V: TRBV5-1
J: TRBJ2-7

DNA: TGTGCCAGCAGCCAAGTTCTACGGGCCGATGAGCAGTTCTTC
CDR3: CASSQVLRADEQFF
size: NA
D: NA
V: TRBV7-8
J: TRBJ2-1

DNA: TGCGCCAGCAGCGCCGCGGGCGGGGGGAAAGAGACCCAGTACTTC
CDR3: CASSAAGGGKETQYF
size: few
D: TRBD2
V: TRBV5-1
J: TRBJ2-5

DNA: TGCGCCAGCAGTTTCGGTAACAGGGGGGGGAATGAGCAGTTCTTC
CDR3: CASSFGNRGGNEQFF
size: NA
D: NA
V: TRBV5-1
J: TRBJ2-1

DNA: TGTGCCAGCGTACGTACGTGGTCCTACGAGCAGTACTTC
CDR3: CASVRTWSYEQYF
size: NA
D: NA
V: TRBV2
J: TRBJ2-7

DNA: TGTGCCACCAGTGATCGCCTAGCGGGAGTTCGCGAGCAGTACTTC
CDR3: CATSDRLAGVREQYF
size: few
D: TRBD2
V: TRBV24-1
J: TRBJ2-7

DNA: TGTGCCAGCAGCCAAGAAGGCGGGGCACGCTATGGCTACACCTTC
CDR3: CASSQEGGARYGYTF
size: NA
D: NA
V: TRBV3-1
J: TRBJ1-2

DNA: TGCAGCGTTCTTATCCAAGAGACCCAGTACTTC
CDR3: CSVLIQETQYF
size: NA
D: NA
V: TRBV29-1
J: TRBJ2-5

DNA: TGTGCCAGCAGTCCTTTGCGGGAATACGAGCAGTACTTC
CDR3: CASSPLREYEQYF
size: NA
D: NA
V: TRBV6-6
J: TRBJ2-7

DNA: TGTGCCAGCAAGAGATCGGGCTCTGGGGCCAACGTCCTGACTTTC
CDR3: CASKRSGSGANVLTF
size: NA
D: NA
V: TRBV12-3/TRBV12-4
J: TRBJ2-6

DNA: TGCGCCAGCAGCTTGATAGGGGGTCCCCAAGAGACCCAGTACTTC
CDR3: CASSLIGGPQETQYF
size: NA
D: NA
V: TRBV5-1
J: TRBJ2-5

DNA: TGTGCCAGCAGCTTCTCGGGCGAGGGAAGCACTGAAGCTTTCTTT
CDR3: CASSFSGEGSTEAFF
size: NA
D: NA
V: TRBV7-3
J: TRBJ1-1

DNA: TGTGCCAGCAGCCTAGGGGCGGGACCGCAGTATTTT
CDR3: CASSLGAGPQYF
size: NA
D: NA
V: TRBV12-3/TRBV12-4
J: TRBJ2-3

DNA: TGTGCCAGCAGCCAAGAGATCCCGAACACTGAAGCTTTCTTT
CDR3: CASSQEIPNTEAFF
size: few
D: NA
V: TRBV3-1
J: TRBJ1-1

DNA: TGTGCCATCACGGGCGGCAGCAATCAGCCCCAGCATTTT
CDR3: CAITGGSNQPQHF
size: NA
D: NA
V: TRBV10-3
J: TRBJ1-5

DNA: TGCAGCGTTGGGCTGGGGGCGAATCAGCCCCAGCATTTT
CDR3: CSVGLGANQPQHF
size: few
D: NA
V: TRBV29-1
J: TRBJ1-5

DNA: TGTGCCAGCAGTTTAACTAGCGGGAGGCTCAATGAGCAGTTCTTC
CDR3: CASSLTSGRLNEQFF
size: NA
D: TRBD2
V: TRBV12-3/TRBV12-4
J: TRBJ2-1

DNA: TGTGCCAGCAGTTCCCCGCCTTCAGGGGGACGAAAACTGTTTTTT
CDR3: CASSSPPSGGRKLFF
size: NA
D: TRBD1
V: TRBV6-2/TRBV6-3
J: TRBJ1-4

DNA: TGTGCCAGCAGCGAAGCGTGGGCCCCAGCTAGCGGGCTCAATGAGCAGTTCTTC
CDR3: CASSEAWAPASGLNEQFF
size: NA
D: TRBD2
V: TRBV9
J: TRBJ2-1

DNA: TGTGCCAGCAGTGAATCCACTTCTCGAAACACCATATATTTT
CDR3: CASSESTSRNTIYF
size: few
D: NA
V: TRBV25-1
J: TRBJ1-3

DNA: TGTGCCTGGAGTAGGGGCGTGACGAGCACCGGGGAGCTGTTTTTT
CDR3: CAWSRGVTSTGELFF
size: few
D: NA
V: TRBV30
J: TRBJ2-2

DNA: TGTGCCAGCAGCCAAGATCGCGTAATCGCTGAAGCTTTCTTT
CDR3: CASSQDRVIAEAFF
size: NA
D: NA
V: TRBV4-2
J: TRBJ1-1

DNA: TGTGCCAGCGCGGCAGGGGGGTTAGACATTCAGTACTTC
CDR3: CASAAGGLDIQYF
size: NA
D: NA
V: TRBV12-3/TRBV12-4
J: TRBJ2-4

DNA: TGTGCCAGCAGTGAAACCCGGACTAGCGGAGCTTACGAGCAGTACTTC
CDR3: CASSETRTSGAYEQYF
size: NA
D: TRBD2
V: TRBV6-1
J: TRBJ2-7

DNA: TGTGCCAGCCTGCCGGGACCCAGGCACACTGAAGCTTTCTTT
CDR3: CASLPGPRHTEAFF
size: few
D: NA
V: TRBV12-3/TRBV12-4
J: TRBJ1-1

DNA: TGTGCCAGCAGCTTGGGACGGCACCAAGAGACCCAGTACTTC
CDR3: CASSLGRHQETQYF
size: few
D: NA
V: TRBV11-1
J: TRBJ2-5

DNA: TGTGCCAGCAGCGCGTCGGGACTAGCGGTCAATGAGCAGTTCTTC
CDR3: CASSASGLAVNEQFF
size: NA
D: TRBD2
V: TRBV7-3
J: TRBJ2-1

DNA: TGCGCCAGCAGCCGATACAGCCTTTCATACAATGAGCAGTTCTTC
CDR3: CASSRYSLSYNEQFF
size: few
D: NA
V: TRBV4-1
J: TRBJ2-1

DNA: TGCGCCAGCAGTTATGGACAGGGGCCCTCATCGGCAGATACGCAGTATTTT
CDR3: CASSYGQGPSSADTQYF
size: once
D: TRBD1
V: TRBV5-1
J: TRBJ2-3

DNA: TGTGCCAGCAGCTCGGGACAGACGAACACTGAAGCTTTCTTT
CDR3: CASSSGQTNTEAFF
size: many
D: TRBD1
V: TRBV12-3/TRBV12-4
J: TRBJ1-1

DNA: TGTGCCTGGTCGACAGGGGGCCATCAAACCCATGGCTACACCTTC
CDR3: CAWSTGGHQTHGYTF
size: NA
D: TRBD1
V: TRBV30
J: TRBJ1-2